The 5 T cell receptor beta chains given below trace back to one sample, sequenced in a study of cytomegalovirus exposure and HLA in healthy donors. The PCR made use of 60 Vbeta and 13 Jbeta primers. Sequenced by immunoSEQ multiplex PCR; TCRdb stores in-frame clones only, minus some. The sample lists about 200,000 clones; 70% were seen once. Specimen: PBMCs. The receptors derive from a middle-aged man in good health and CMV-seropositive.

This clone was detected a few times. This chain links TRBV7-9 with TRBJ1-2; possible D gene TRBD1, 6 bases. V was trimmed by 1 base and J by 10 bases, leaving 13 bases between them. The CDR3 is 13 residues long. CDR1 is SEHNR, CDR2 FQNEAQ, per germline (reference sequence). CDR3 DNA: TGTGCCAGCAGCTTAGTGGGGGGGCGCTTCTACACCTTC. Residues: CASSLVGGRFYTF.

The table lists this clone with a few counts. V is TRBV10-2 and J is TRBJ2-5, with 8 positions matching TRBD1. CDR1 WSHSY and CDR2 SAAADI come from the germline V gene. There are 15 residues in the CDR3. V trimming: 7 bases; J trimming: 5 bases; junction bases outside the gene matches: 12. CDR3 bases: TGCGCCAGCACTCCCCGACAGGGGATTAAGGAGACCCAGTACTTC. This translates into CASTPRQGIKETQYF.

The chain links TRBV5-6 to TRBJ2-5; 8 bases are shared with TRBD1. The closer fit of TRBJ2-7 to the DNA end suggests the J call may be wrong. Per germline, CDR1 SGHDT and CDR2 YYEEEE. CDR3 size: 15 residues. CDR3 residues: CASSLADRVWYEQYF. The CDR3 DNA reads TGTGCCAGCAGCTTGGCGGACAGGGTCTGGTACGAGCAGTACTTC.

The chain carries TRBV19 and TRBJ1-3; D may be TRBD1 (5 bases). Per the germline V gene, CDR1 is LNHDA and CDR2 is SQIVND (reference sequence). This CDR3 has 13 residues. Trimming stripped 5 bases from V and 2 bases from J, with 7 bases between. For the CDR3, the DNA is TGTGCCAGTAGTTCCAGGGCTGGAAACACCATATATTTT. Its protein is CASSSRAGNTIYF.

This clone was seen a few times. The chain recombines TRBV5-1 with TRBJ2-2; D not certain. Germline V CDR1 and CDR2: SGHRS, YFSETQ. The CDR3 consists of 13 residues. The V gene lost 2 bases and the J gene lost 5 bases, with 7 bases spanning the gap. CDR3 sequence: CASSFSQTGELFF. The CDR3 DNA reads TGCGCCAGCAGCTTTTCCCAGACCGGGGAGCTGTTTTTT.